This TCR beta chain was observed in a study of T cell responses to AZD1222 COVID-19 vaccine. This clone was counted many times. Its matching antigen is unknown. This CDR3 region has 15 residues. Trimming pared 5 bases from V and 6 bases from J, leaving 17 bases between. The germline V gene encodes CDR1 MNHEY and CDR2 SVGAGI. General study points: Repertoire samples came only from after the peak T cell response. Seropositive at baseline were only a handful of AZD1222 recipients.

Repertoires were generated with immunoSEQ multiplex PCR, while TCRdb's copy carries only in-frame clones and drops some. The repertoire consists of approximately 100,000 clones, with about nine tenths occurring once and the leading ten covering approximately 2.8%. This material consisted of peripheral blood, taken on day 0 of MenACWY control vaccination. This sequence joins TRBV6-5 and TRBJ2-1, with D possibly matching TRBD1 (6 bases). This TCR was recovered from an adult in good health. The CDR3 DNA reads TGTGCCAGCAGTCCCCCACCAGGGGACGGCAATGAGCAGTTCTTC. Amino acids: CASSPPPGDGNEQFF.